A single sample gave rise to the 9 T cell receptor beta chains below, sequenced in a study of T cell repertoires in cytomegalovirus infection. These TCRs' antigens remain unknown. TCRdb re-derived calls from the reads in MiXCR, one entry per CDR3 protein. The sample includes 110,000 or so distinct CDR3 sequences, around 31% of them seen just once. Sample: CD8+ T cells from cultured PBMCs, taken from culture after CMV antigen stimulation. These TCRs come from a human donor in good health (CMV status not recorded). Some clones in this sample may be carry-over from other donors' samples.

The chain carries TRBV7-2 and TRBJ2-2; 11 bases line up with TRBD1. V dropped 5 bases and J dropped 0; count of bases not matched to a gene: 11. The germline V gene has CDR1 SGHTA and CDR2 FQGNSA. This CDR3 is 19 amino acids long. CDR3 bases: TGTGCCAGCAGCCCTGGGACAGGGGGGGGAAAACCGAACACCGGGGAGCTGTTTTTT. Its protein product is CASSPGTGGGKPNTGELFF.

CDR3 bases: TGTGCCAGCACCCCTGGGGACTTCACGGCGGGCTACACCTTC. It encodes CASTPGDFTAGYTF. The chain couples TRBV27 to TRBJ1-2; a weak D match, TRBD1 (5 bases). The germline gives CDR1 MNHEY, CDR2 SMNVEV (reference sequence). V gave up 7 bases and J gave up 8 bases, with 20 bases separating them. CDR3 size: 14 residues.

This chain links TRBV4-1 with TRBJ2-1, with TRBD2 as a possible D gene (6 bases). V lost 6 bases and J 0 bases, leaving 18 bases between the germline ends. Germline assignment: CDR1 MGHRA and CDR2 YSYEKL. CDR3 length: 17 residues. CDR3 region: CASSQEGTVGSYNEQFF. The CDR3 DNA sequence: TGCGCCAGCAGTCAGGAGGGGACTGTAGGCTCCTACAATGAGCAGTTCTTC.

V is TRBV6-6 and J is TRBJ2-4; TRBD2 might be the D (6 bases). This CDR3 comprises 12 residues. V lost 2 bases and J lost 8, with 7 bases in between. CDR1 MNHNY and CDR2 SVGAGI come from the germline V gene (reference sequence). The CDR3 region is CASSYGEDIQYF. CDR3 sequence (DNA): TGTGCCAGCAGTTACGGGGAGGACATTCAGTACTTC.

This sequence joins TRBV27 and TRBJ2-1; D is ambiguous. The CDR3 runs to 13 residues. Germline values: CDR1 MNHEY, CDR2 SMNVEV (reference sequence). Trimming took 4 bases from V and 1 from J, leaving 5 bases between them. Here the CDR3 reads CASSSGSYNEQFF. The CDR3 DNA sequence: TGTGCCAGCAGTTCCGGGTCCTACAATGAGCAGTTCTTC.

Many counts were recorded for this clonotype. This chain links TRBV7-2 with TRBJ1-2; tentatively, D is TRBD1 (5 bases). The CDR3 has 16 amino acids. V lost 4 bases and J 8 bases, leaving 23 bases between the germline ends. Germline CDR1 is SGHTA and CDR2 is FQGNSA. CDR3 DNA: TGTGCCAGCAGCTCAGAGGATGTAGGGGACCCAGGAGGCTACACCTTC. Amino acids: CASSSEDVGDPGGYTF.

This clonotype was detected only a few times. This chain connects TRBV10-3 to TRBJ1-1; possibly TRBD1 for D (6 bases). Trimming left V 2 bases short and J 1 base short, with 8 bases between. Looked up from germline, CDR1 is ENHRY and CDR2 is SYGVKD. The CDR3 length is 14 residues. The CDR3 protein is CAISEEGQNTEAFF. CDR3 coding DNA: TGTGCCATCAGTGAGGAGGGACAGAACACTGAAGCTTTCTTT.

The V call is TRBV29-1, the J call TRBJ2-1; either TRBD1 or TRBD2 may fit D (5 bases each). CDR3 length equals 17 residues. Trimming removed 3 bases at V and 4 bases at J, with 22 bases between. From germline, CDR1 is SQVTM and CDR2 ANQGSEA. The CDR3 DNA is TGCAGCGTTGAGGATCCGGGACCGGGACGACGGTACAATGAGCAGTTCTTC. Amino acid sequence: CSVEDPGPGRRYNEQFF.

In its sample, this clonotype was seen a few times. The chain carries TRBV6-5 and TRBJ2-7; D is tentatively TRBD1 or TRBD2 (5 bases each). Trimming cost V 5 bases and J 4 bases, with 15 bases left between them. This CDR3 contains 14 residues. Germline V gene sequence: CDR1 MNHEY, CDR2 SVGAGI. In DNA form, the CDR3 reads TGTGCCAGCAGTGACGGGGCCCCATCGTACGAGCAGTACTTC. Protein product: CASSDGAPSYEQYF.